Listed below are T cell receptor beta chains from one sample, sequenced in a study of blood T cell repertoires in COVID-19. Libraries were prepared by immunoSEQ multiplex PCR; TCRdb keeps only in-frame clonotypes and omits some of them. This sample has about 39,000 clones, with 80% to 90% found just once. Sequencing was carried out using peripheral blood. These receptors originate from a man aged 55 to 70 in a cohort sampled during active COVID-19. CDR3s include the opening cysteine and the closing phenylalanine or tryptophan. D genes are given only for firm matches. Not every row has a clone size; where given, it reads once, few, many or a size class.

v_call: TRBV6-2/TRBV6-3
d_call: .
clone_size: .
j_call: TRBJ1-5
cdr3_aa: CASSYRIIRASNQPQHF
cdr3_nt: TGTGCCAGCAGTTACAGAATTATCAGGGCTAGCAATCAGCCCCAGCATTTT

v_call: TRBV7-2
d_call: TRBD1
clone_size: .
j_call: TRBJ1-5
cdr3_aa: CASSFKGTASNQPQHF
cdr3_nt: TGTGCCAGCAGCTTCAAGGGGACAGCTAGCAATCAGCCCCAGCATTTT

v_call: TRBV12-3/TRBV12-4
d_call: .
clone_size: few
j_call: TRBJ1-1
cdr3_aa: CASREVSAAFF
cdr3_nt: TGTGCCAGCAGAGAGGTTTCAGCAGCTTTCTTT

v_call: TRBV19
d_call: TRBD1
clone_size: .
j_call: TRBJ1-5
cdr3_aa: CAGSIDGTGPNQPQHF
cdr3_nt: TGTGCCGGTAGTATAGATGGGACAGGGCCCAATCAGCCCCAGCATTTT

v_call: TRBV6-6
d_call: .
clone_size: .
j_call: TRBJ2-1
cdr3_aa: CASSYSRETPYNEQFF
cdr3_nt: TGTGCCAGCAGTTACTCCCGGGAGACTCCCTACAATGAGCAGTTCTTC

v_call: TRBV19
d_call: .
clone_size: .
j_call: TRBJ2-1
cdr3_aa: CASRSSGDEQFF
cdr3_nt: TGTGCCAGTAGGAGTAGCGGCGATGAGCAGTTCTTC

v_call: TRBV7-6
d_call: TRBD1
clone_size: .
j_call: TRBJ2-5
cdr3_aa: CASSLGAGGQETQYF
cdr3_nt: TGTGCCAGCAGCTTGGGGGCAGGGGGCCAAGAGACCCAGTACTTC

v_call: TRBV7-2
d_call: .
clone_size: .
j_call: TRBJ2-7
cdr3_aa: CASSFGQVYEQYF
cdr3_nt: TGTGCCAGCAGCTTTGGGCAGGTCTACGAGCAGTACTTC

v_call: TRBV19
d_call: TRBD1
clone_size: .
j_call: TRBJ1-2
cdr3_aa: CAIGPGTNRGGYTF
cdr3_nt: TGTGCCATTGGCCCGGGGACAAACAGGGGTGGCTACACCTTC

v_call: TRBV3-1/TRBV3-2
d_call: TRBD2
clone_size: few
j_call: TRBJ2-2
cdr3_aa: CASSRLTSGRRTGELFF
cdr3_nt: TGTGCCAGCAGCCGATTGACTAGCGGGAGGCGGACCGGGGAGCTGTTTTTT

v_call: TRBV14
d_call: TRBD2
clone_size: .
j_call: TRBJ2-2
cdr3_aa: CASSQAKLAGGNTGELFF
cdr3_nt: TGTGCCAGCAGCCAAGCCAAACTAGCGGGAGGGAACACCGGGGAGCTGTTTTTT

v_call: TRBV6-2/TRBV6-3
d_call: .
clone_size: .
j_call: TRBJ1-5
cdr3_aa: CASSPGRDTIPRTQHF
cdr3_nt: TGTGCCAGCAGCCCCGGCCGGGACACCATACCCAGGACCCAGCATTTT

v_call: TRBV9
d_call: .
clone_size: .
j_call: TRBJ1-5
cdr3_aa: CASSPSTGYNQPQHF
cdr3_nt: TGTGCCAGCAGCCCAAGTACGGGGTATAATCAGCCCCAGCATTTT

v_call: TRBV7-2
d_call: .
clone_size: .
j_call: TRBJ2-7
cdr3_aa: CASSLDRVQYF
cdr3_nt: TGTGCCAGCAGCTTAGATAGAGTGCAGTACTTC

v_call: TRBV6-5
d_call: .
clone_size: .
j_call: TRBJ1-2
cdr3_aa: CASSSGGYGYTF
cdr3_nt: TGTGCCAGCAGCTCTGGGGGGTATGGCTACACCTTC

v_call: TRBV19
d_call: .
clone_size: .
j_call: TRBJ2-7
cdr3_aa: CASSRGTEYLYEQYF
cdr3_nt: TGTGCCAGTAGTCGGGGTACAGAGTACCTCTACGAGCAGTACTTC

v_call: TRBV10-3
d_call: .
clone_size: .
j_call: TRBJ1-2
cdr3_aa: CAISERGLDGYTF
cdr3_nt: TGTGCCATCAGTGAGAGGGGACTCGATGGCTACACCTTC

v_call: TRBV5-4
d_call: .
clone_size: .
j_call: TRBJ1-2
cdr3_aa: CASNSGNGYTF
cdr3_nt: TGTGCCAGCAATTCCGGGAATGGCTACACCTTC

v_call: TRBV24-1
d_call: TRBD2
clone_size: .
j_call: TRBJ2-1
cdr3_aa: CATSDRDPGLAGISSYNEQFF
cdr3_nt: TGTGCCACCAGTGACCGGGATCCGGGACTAGCGGGGATTAGCTCCTACAATGAGCAGTTCTTC

v_call: TRBV11-2
d_call: TRBD1
clone_size: .
j_call: TRBJ2-7
cdr3_aa: CASSLLGTGGYEQYF
cdr3_nt: TGTGCCAGCAGCCTGCTGGGGACAGGGGGCTACGAGCAGTACTTC

v_call: TRBV6-5
d_call: TRBD1
clone_size: .
j_call: TRBJ1-6
cdr3_aa: CASSYGTGINSPLHF
cdr3_nt: TGTGCCAGCAGTTACGGGACAGGGATTAATTCACCCCTCCACTTT

v_call: TRBV5-6
d_call: TRBD1
clone_size: .
j_call: TRBJ2-1
cdr3_aa: CASSTGGFSANEQFF
cdr3_nt: TGTGCCAGCAGTACAGGGGGGTTTTCAGCCAATGAGCAGTTCTTC

v_call: TRBV6-6
d_call: TRBD2
clone_size: .
j_call: TRBJ2-7
cdr3_aa: CASSPGGGYEQYF
cdr3_nt: TGTGCCAGCAGTCCGGGAGGAGGCTACGAGCAGTACTTC

v_call: TRBV27
d_call: TRBD2
clone_size: .
j_call: TRBJ2-1
cdr3_aa: CASSFGTSIYNEQFF
cdr3_nt: TGTGCCAGCAGTTTCGGGACTAGCATTTACAATGAGCAGTTCTTC

v_call: TRBV7-2
d_call: .
clone_size: .
j_call: TRBJ1-1
cdr3_aa: CASSYGTGKGTEAFF
cdr3_nt: TGTGCCAGCAGCTACGGAACAGGGAAAGGTACTGAAGCTTTCTTT

v_call: TRBV12-3/TRBV12-4
d_call: .
clone_size: .
j_call: TRBJ2-7
cdr3_aa: CASSFLQDDEQYF
cdr3_nt: TGTGCCAGCAGTTTCTTACAGGACGACGAGCAGTACTTC

v_call: TRBV18
d_call: .
clone_size: .
j_call: TRBJ1-2
cdr3_aa: CASSPEAQGAAYGYTF
cdr3_nt: TGTGCCAGCTCACCAGAGGCGCAGGGCGCAGCCTATGGCTACACCTTC